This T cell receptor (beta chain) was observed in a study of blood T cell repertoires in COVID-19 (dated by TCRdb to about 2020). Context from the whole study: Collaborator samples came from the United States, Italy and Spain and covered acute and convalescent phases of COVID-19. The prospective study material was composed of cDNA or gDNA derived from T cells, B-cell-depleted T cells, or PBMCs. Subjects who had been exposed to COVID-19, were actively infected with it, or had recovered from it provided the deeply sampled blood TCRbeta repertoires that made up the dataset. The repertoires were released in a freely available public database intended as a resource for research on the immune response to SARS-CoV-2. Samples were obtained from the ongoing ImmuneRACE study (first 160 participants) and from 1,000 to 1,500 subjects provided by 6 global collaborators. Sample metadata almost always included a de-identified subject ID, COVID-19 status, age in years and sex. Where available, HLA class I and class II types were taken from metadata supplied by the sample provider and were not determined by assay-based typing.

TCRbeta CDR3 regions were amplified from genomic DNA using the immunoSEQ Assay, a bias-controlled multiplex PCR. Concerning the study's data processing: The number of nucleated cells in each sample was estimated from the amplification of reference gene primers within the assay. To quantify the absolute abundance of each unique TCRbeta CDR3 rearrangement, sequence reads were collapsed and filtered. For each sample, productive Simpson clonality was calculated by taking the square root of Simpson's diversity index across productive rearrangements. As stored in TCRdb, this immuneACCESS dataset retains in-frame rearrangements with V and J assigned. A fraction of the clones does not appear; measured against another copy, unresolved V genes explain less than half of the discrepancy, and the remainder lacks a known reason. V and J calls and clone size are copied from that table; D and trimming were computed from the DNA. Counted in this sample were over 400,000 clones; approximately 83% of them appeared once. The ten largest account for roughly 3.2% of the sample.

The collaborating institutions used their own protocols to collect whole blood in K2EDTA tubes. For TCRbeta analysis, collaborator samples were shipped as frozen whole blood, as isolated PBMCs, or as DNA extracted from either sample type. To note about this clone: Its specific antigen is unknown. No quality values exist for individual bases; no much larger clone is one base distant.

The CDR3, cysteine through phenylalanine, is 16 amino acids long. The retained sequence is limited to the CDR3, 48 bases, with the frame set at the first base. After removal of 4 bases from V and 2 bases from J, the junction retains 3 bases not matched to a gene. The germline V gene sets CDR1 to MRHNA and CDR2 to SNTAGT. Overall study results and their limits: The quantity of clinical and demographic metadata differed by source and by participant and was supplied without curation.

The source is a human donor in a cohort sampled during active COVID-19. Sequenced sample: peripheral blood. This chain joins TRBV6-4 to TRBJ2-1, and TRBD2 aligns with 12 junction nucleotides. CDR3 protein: CASSALAGGTYNEQFF. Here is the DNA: TGTGCCAGCAGTGCACTAGCGGGAGGCACCTACAATGAGCAGTTCTTC.